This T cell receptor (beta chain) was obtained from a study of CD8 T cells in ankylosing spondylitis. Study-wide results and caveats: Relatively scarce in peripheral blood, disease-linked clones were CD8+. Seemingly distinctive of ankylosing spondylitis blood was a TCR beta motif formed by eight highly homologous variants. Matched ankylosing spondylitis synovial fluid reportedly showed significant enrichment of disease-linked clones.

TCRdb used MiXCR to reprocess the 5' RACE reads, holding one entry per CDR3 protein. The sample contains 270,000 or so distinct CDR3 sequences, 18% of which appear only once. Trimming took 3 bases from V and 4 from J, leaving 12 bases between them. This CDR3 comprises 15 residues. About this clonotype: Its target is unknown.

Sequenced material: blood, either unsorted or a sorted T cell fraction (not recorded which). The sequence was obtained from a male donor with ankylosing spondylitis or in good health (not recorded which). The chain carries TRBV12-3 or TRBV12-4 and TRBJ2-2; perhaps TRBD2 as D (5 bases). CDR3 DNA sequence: TGTGCCAGCAGTTTTTCATACGCGGGCACCGGGGAGCTGTTTTTT. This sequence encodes CASSFSYAGTGELFF.